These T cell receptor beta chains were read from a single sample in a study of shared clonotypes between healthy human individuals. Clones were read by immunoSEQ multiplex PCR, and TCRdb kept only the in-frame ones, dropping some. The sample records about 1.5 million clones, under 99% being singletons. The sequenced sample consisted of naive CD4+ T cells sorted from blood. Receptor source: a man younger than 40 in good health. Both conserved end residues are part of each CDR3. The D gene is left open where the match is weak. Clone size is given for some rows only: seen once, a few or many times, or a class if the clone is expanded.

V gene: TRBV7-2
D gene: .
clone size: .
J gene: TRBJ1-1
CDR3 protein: CASSLTHKNTEAFF
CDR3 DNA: TGTGCCAGCAGCTTAACACACAAGAACACTGAAGCTTTCTTT

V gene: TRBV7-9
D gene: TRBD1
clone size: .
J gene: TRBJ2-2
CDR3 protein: CASSRTNRGVTGELFF
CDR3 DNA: TGTGCCAGCAGCCGAACGAACAGGGGGGTTACCGGGGAGCTGTTTTTT

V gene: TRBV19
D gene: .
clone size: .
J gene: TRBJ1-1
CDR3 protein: CASSIWKMNTEAFF
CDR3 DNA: TGTGCCAGTAGTATTTGGAAGATGAACACTGAAGCTTTCTTT

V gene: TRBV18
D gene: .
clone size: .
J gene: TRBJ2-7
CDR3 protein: CASSTKNRAGRYEQYF
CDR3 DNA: TGTGCCAGCTCGACGAAGAACAGGGCCGGACGCTACGAGCAGTACTTC

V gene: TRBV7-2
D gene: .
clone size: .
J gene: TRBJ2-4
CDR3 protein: CASSLAGRTKNIQYF
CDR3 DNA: TGTGCCAGCAGCTTAGCAGGTCGTACCAAAAACATTCAGTACTTC

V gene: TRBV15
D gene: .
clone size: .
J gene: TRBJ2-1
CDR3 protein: CATSRDPHGGEQFF
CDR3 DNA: TGTGCCACCAGCAGAGATCCACATGGGGGGGAGCAGTTCTTC

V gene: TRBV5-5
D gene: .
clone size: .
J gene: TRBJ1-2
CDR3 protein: CASSLNALGTSYGYTF
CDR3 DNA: TGTGCCAGCAGCTTGAACGCTTTAGGGACAAGCTATGGCTACACCTTC

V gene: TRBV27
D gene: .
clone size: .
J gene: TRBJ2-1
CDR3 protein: CASSRDLSSYNEQFF
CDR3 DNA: TGTGCCAGCAGCCGGGACTTAAGCTCCTACAATGAGCAGTTCTTC

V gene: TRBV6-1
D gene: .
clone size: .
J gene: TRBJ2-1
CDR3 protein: CASRTRVYNEQFF
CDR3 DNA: TGTGCCAGCCGAACCAGGGTCTACAATGAGCAGTTCTTC

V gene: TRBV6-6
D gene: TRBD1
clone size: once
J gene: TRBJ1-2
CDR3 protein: CASRERGTGHNYGYTF
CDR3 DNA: TGTGCCAGCAGGGAACGGGGGACAGGTCATAACTATGGCTACACCTTC

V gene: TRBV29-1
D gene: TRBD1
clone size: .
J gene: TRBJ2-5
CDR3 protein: CSVDVSGTGGTQYF
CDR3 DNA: TGCAGCGTTGACGTTTCCGGGACAGGGGGGACCCAGTACTTC

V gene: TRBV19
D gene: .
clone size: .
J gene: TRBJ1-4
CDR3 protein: CASTSDRKLFF
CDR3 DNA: TGTGCCAGTACCTCCGACAGAAAACTGTTTTTT

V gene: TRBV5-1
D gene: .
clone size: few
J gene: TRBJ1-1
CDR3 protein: CASSSGQNTEAFF
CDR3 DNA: TGCGCCAGCAGCTCCGGACAGAACACTGAAGCTTTCTTT

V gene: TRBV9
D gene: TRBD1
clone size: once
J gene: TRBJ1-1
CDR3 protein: CASSVDRGHEAFF
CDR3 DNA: TGTGCCAGCAGCGTAGACAGGGGCCATGAAGCTTTCTTT

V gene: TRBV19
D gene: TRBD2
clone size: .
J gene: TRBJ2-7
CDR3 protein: CASSLTAGFDEQYF
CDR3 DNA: TGTGCCAGTAGTCTAACAGCGGGATTCGACGAGCAGTACTTC

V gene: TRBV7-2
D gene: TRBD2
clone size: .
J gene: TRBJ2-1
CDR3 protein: CASSPTSGSYNEQFF
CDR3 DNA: TGTGCCAGCAGCCCTACTAGCGGGAGCTACAATGAGCAGTTCTTC

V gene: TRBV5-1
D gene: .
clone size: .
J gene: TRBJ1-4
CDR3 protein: CASSPGGGTEKLFF
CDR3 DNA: TGCGCCAGCAGCCCGGGCGGAGGGACGGAAAAACTGTTTTTT

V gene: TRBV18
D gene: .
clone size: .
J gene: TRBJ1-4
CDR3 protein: CASSPRNEKLFF
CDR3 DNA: TGTGCCAGCTCACCAAGGAATGAAAAACTGTTTTTT

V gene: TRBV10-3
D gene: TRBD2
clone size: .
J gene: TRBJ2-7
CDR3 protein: CAISRSSGRGSYEQYF
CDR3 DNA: TGTGCCATCAGTCGTTCTAGCGGCCGTGGCTCCTACGAGCAGTACTTC

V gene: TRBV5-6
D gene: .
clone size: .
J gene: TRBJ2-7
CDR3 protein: CASSSRGLLYEQYF
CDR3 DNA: TGTGCCAGCAGCTCCAGGGGACTCCTCTACGAGCAGTACTTC

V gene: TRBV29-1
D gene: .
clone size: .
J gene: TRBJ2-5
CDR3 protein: CSVRGRGGRETQYF
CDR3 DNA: TGCAGCGTTCGGGGGCGAGGGGGCAGAGAGACCCAGTACTTC